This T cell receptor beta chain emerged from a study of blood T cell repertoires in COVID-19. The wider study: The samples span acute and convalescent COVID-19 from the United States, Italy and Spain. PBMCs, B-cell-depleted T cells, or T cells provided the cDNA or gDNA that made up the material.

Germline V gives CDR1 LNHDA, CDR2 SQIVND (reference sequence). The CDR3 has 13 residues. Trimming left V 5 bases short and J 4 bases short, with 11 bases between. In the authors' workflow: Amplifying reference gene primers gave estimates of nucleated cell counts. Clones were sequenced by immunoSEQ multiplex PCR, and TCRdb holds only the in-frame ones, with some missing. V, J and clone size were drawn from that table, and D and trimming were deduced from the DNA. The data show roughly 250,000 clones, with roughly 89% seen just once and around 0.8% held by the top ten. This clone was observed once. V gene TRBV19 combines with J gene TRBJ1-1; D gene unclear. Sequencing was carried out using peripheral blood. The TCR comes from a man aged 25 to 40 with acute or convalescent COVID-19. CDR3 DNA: TGTGCCAGTAGTCCGAGGCAAAGCACTGAAGCTTTCTTT. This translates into CASSPRQSTEAFF.